The source of this TCR beta chain is a study of T cell repertoires in cytomegalovirus infection. Study background: Evidence of both CMV infection and a matching HLA type came from public TCR beta signatures.

This clonotype was observed many times. Its antigen is unidentified. V dropped 8 bases and J dropped 1; count of bases not matched to a gene: 14. Germline V gene lookup returns CDR1 SGHVS and CDR2 FQNEAQ. CDR3 length: 18 amino acids. From the reads, TCRdb called clonotypes with MiXCR, one entry per CDR3 protein. Here the sample spans a few hundred thousand distinct CDR3 sequences, more than 8% being singletons. Points from the study as a whole: Summed frequency of public TCR beta families distinguished CMV carriers with the relevant HLA.

The specimen was PBMCs. The chain uses TRBV7-8 and TRBJ2-6; 7 nucleotides line up with TRBD2. The clonotype originates from a human donor in good health (CMV status not recorded). Some clones in this sample may be carry-over from other donors' samples. The CDR3 loop reads CASLYYGGSLSGANVLTF. In nucleotides, the CDR3 is TGTGCCAGCCTGTACTACGGGGGGAGTCTGTCTGGGGCCAACGTCCTGACTTTC. Together with reference TRBV7-8 and TRBJ2-6, the CDR3 gives the full variable domain: GAGVSQSPRYKVAKRGQDVALRCDPISGHVSLFWYQQALGQGPEFLTYFQNEAQLDKSGLPSDRFFAERPEGSVSTLKIQRTQQEDSAVYLCASLYYGGSLSGANVLTFGAGSRLTVL.